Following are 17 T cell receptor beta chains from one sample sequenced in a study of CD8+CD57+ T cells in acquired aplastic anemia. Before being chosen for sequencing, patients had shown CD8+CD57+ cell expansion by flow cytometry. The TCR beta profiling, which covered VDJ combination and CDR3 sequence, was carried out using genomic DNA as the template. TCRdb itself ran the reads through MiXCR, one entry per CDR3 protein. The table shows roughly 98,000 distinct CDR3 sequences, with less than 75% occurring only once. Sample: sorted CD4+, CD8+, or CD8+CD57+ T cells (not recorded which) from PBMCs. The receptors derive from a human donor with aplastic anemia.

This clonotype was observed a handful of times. The CDR3 DNA reads TGTGCCAGCAGCTTAGGGTCAAGAACTGAAGCTTTCTTT. Amino acids: CASSLGSRTEAFF. This sequence joins TRBV7-9 and TRBJ1-1; D call uncertain. In germline, CDR1 is SEHNR, CDR2 FQNEAQ (reference sequence). Between the trimmed V and J ends, which lost 1 base and 5 bases, there was a span of 8 bases. CDR3 size: 13 residues.

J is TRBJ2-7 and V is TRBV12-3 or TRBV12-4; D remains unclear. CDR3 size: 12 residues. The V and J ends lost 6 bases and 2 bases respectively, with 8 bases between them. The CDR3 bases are TGTGCCAGCAGCCTCAACCCCTACGAGCAGTACTTC. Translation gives CASSLNPYEQYF.

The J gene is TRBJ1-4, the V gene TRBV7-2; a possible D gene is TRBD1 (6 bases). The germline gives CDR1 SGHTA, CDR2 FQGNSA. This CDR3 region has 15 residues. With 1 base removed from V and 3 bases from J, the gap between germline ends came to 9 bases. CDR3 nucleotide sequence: TGTGCCAGCAGCTTAGTTAGGGGGGCTAATGAAAAACTGTTTTTT. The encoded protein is CASSLVRGANEKLFF.

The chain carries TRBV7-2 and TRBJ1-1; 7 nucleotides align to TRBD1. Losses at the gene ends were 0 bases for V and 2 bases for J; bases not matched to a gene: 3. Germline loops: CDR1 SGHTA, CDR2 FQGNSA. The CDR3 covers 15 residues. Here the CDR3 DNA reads TGTGCCAGCAGCTTAGCGAGGGGGCAAAACACTGAAGCTTTCTTT. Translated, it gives CASSLARGQNTEAFF.

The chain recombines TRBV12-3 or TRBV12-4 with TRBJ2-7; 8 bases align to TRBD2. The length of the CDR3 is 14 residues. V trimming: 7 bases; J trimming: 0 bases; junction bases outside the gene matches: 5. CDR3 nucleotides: TGTGCCAGCACGTCGACTAGCGCCTCCTACGAGCAGTACTTC. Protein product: CASTSTSASYEQYF.

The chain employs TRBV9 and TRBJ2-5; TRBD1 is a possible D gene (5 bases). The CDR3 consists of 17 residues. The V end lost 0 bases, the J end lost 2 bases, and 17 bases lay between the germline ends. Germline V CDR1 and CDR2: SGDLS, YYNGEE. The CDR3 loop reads CASSVVRSREGQETQYF. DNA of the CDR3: TGTGCCAGCAGCGTAGTGCGTAGCAGGGAAGGGCAAGAGACCCAGTACTTC.

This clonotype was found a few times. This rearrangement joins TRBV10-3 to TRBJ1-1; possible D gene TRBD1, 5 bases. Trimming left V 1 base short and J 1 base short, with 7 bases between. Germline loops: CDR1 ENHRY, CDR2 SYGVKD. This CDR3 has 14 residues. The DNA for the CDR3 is TGTGCCATCAGTGAGTTGGGGACGAACACTGAAGCTTTCTTT. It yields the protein CAISELGTNTEAFF.

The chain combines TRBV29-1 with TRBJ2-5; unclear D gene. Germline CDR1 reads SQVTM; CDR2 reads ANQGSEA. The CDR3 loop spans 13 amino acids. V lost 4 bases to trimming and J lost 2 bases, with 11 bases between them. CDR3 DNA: TGCAGCGTTGCAAGAACAGTTCAAGAGACCCAGTACTTC. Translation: CSVARTVQETQYF.

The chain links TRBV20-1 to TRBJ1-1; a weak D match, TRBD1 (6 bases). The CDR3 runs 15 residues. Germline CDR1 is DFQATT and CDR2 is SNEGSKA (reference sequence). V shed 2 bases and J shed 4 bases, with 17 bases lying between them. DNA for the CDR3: TGCAGTGCTAGACCTTTAGGGACAAGTCGCACTGAAGCTTTCTTT. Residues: CSARPLGTSRTEAFF.

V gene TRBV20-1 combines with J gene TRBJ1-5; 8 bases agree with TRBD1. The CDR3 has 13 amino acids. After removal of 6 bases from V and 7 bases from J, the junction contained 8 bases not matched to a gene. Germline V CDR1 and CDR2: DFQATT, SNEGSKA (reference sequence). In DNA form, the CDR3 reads TGCAGTGCCATGGACAGGGATAAGCAGCCCCAGCATTTT. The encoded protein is CSAMDRDKQPQHF.

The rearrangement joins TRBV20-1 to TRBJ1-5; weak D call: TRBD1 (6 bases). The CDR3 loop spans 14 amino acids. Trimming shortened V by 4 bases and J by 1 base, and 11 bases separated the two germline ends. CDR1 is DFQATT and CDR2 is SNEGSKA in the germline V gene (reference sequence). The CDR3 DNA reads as TGCAGTGCTAACCCAGGGGCAAGCAATCAGCCCCAGCATTTT. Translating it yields CSANPGASNQPQHF.

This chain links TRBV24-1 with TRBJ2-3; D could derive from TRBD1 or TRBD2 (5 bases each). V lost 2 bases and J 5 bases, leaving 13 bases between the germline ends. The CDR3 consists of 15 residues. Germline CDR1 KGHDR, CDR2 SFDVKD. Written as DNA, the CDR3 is TGTGCCACCAGTGATTGGGACGGGGCGGGAGATACGCAGTATTTT. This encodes CATSDWDGAGDTQYF.

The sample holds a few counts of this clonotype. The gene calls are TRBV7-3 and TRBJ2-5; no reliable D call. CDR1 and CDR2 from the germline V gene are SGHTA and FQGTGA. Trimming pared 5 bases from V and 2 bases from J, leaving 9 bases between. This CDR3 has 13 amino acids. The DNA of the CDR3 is TGTGCCAGCAGCCCCAGCGCGCAAGAGACCCAGTACTTC. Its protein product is CASSPSAQETQYF. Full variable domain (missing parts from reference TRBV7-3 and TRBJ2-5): GAGVSQTPSNKVTEKGKYVELRCDPISGHTALYWYRQSLGQGPEFLIYFQGTGAADDSGLPNDRFFAVRPEGSVSTLKIQRTERGDSAVYLCASSPSAQETQYFGPGTRLLVL.

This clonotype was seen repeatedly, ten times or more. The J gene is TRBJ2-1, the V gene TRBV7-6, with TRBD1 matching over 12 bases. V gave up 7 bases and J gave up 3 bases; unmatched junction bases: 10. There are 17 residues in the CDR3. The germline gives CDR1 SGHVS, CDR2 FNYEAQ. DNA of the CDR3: TGTGCCAGCACCCGACCCGGGACAGGGGGCGGCTACAATGAGCAGTTCTTC. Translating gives CASTRPGTGGGYNEQFF.

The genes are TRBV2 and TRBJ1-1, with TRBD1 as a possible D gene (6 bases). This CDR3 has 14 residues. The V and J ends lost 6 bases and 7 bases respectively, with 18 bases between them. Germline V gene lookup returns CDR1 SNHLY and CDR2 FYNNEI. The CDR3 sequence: CASRDTGIAIEAFF. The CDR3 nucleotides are TGTGCCAGCAGAGATACAGGGATAGCTATTGAAGCTTTCTTT.

The CDR3 spells CASSRQGRGQPQHF. The CDR3 DNA sequence: TGTGCCAGCAGCCGACAGGGGAGGGGTCAGCCCCAGCATTTT. The J gene is TRBJ1-5, the V gene TRBV7-9, with 8 bases fitting TRBD1. With V trimmed by 5 bases and J by 6 bases, 6 bases remained unmatched. The CDR3 runs 14 residues. Germline CDR1 and CDR2: SEHNR and FQNEAQ (reference sequence).

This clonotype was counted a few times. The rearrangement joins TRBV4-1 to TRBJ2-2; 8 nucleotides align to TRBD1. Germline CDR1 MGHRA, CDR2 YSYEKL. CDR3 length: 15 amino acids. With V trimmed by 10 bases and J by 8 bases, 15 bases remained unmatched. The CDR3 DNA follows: TGCGCCACCCTCCCGAGCCAGGGGGCAGGAGGGGAGCTGTTTTTT. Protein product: CATLPSQGAGGELFF.